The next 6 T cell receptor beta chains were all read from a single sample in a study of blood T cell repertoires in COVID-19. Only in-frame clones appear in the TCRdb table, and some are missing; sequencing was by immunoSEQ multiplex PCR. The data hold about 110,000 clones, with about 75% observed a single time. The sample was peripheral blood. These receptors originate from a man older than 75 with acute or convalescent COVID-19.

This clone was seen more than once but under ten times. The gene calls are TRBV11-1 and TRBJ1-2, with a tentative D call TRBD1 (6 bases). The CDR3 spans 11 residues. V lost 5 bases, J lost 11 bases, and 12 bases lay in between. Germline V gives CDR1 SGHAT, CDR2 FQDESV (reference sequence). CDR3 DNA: TGTGCCAGCAGCCAGGGGACGATATACACCTTC. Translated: CASSQGTIYTF.

CDR3 loop: CASRFGQGRGELFF. Here the CDR3 DNA reads TGTGCCAGCAGATTTGGACAGGGACGCGGGGAGCTGTTTTTT. The chain has TRBV5-6 and TRBJ2-2, with TRBD1 matching 8 bases. V gave up 5 bases and J gave up 7 bases; unmatched junction bases: 7. CDR3 length: 14 residues. From germline, CDR1 is SGHDT and CDR2 YYEEEE. The whole variable domain, remainder taken from reference TRBV5-6 and TRBJ2-2, is DAGVTQSPTHLIKTRGQQVTLRCSPKSGHDTVSWYQQALGQGPQFIFQYYEEEERQRGNFPDRFSGHQFPNYSSELNVNALLLGDSALYLCASRFGQGRGELFFGEGSRLTVL.

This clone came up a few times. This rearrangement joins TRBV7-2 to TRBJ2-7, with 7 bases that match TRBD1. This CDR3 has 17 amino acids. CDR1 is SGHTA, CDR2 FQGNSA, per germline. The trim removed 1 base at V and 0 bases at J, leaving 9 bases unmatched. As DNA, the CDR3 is TGTGCCAGCAGCTTAGGTTTCCCGGGACAGAGCTCCTACGAGCAGTACTTC. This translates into CASSLGFPGQSSYEQYF.

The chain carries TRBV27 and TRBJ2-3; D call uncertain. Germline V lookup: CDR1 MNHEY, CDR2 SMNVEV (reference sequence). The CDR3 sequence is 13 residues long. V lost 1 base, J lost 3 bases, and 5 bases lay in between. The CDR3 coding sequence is TGTGCCAGCAGTTTATTCAGGACAGATACGCAGTATTTT. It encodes CASSLFRTDTQYF.

CDR3 in DNA: TGCGCCAGCAGCCTGTCCGGGACAGGGACCTACGAGCAGTACTTC. It specifies CASSLSGTGTYEQYF. The rearrangement links TRBV5-1 to TRBJ2-7, with 9 bases matching TRBD1. CDR3 length: 15 amino acids. Trimming took 4 bases from V and 2 from J; bases not matched to a gene: 7. CDR1 is SGHRS and CDR2 is YFSETQ in the germline V gene.

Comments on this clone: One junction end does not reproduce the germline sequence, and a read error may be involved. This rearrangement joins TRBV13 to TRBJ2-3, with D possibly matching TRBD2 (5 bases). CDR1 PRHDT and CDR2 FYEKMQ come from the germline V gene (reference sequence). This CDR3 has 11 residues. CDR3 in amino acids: CASSFGILTDF. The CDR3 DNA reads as TGTGCCAGCAGCTTCGGGATTCTGACGGATTTT.